This T cell receptor (beta chain) was captured in a study of T cells after yellow fever vaccination. General study results and limits: Across the CD4 and CD8 compartments, a small share of clonotypes was present in both. Post-booster reappearance was seen for most primary-vaccination clones (just over 95% CD4, around 88% CD8). A weaker secondary response peaked on day 5, the primary on day 15.

CDR3 length: 17 residues. Germline V gene lookup returns CDR1 LGHNA and CDR2 YNFKEQ. V was pared by 6 bases and J by 0 bases, with 18 bases between. MiXCR, run by TCRdb on the 5' RACE reads, gives a single entry per CDR3 protein. This table holds roughly 340,000 distinct CDR3 sequences, 8.7% found once. This clonotype was detected a few times. The target antigen is unknown. The TCR comes from a man younger than 30 who received the YFV17D yellow fever vaccine. Specimen: PBMCs, collected on the day of the first yellow fever vaccination. The chain joins TRBV4-2 to TRBJ1-3; TRBD1 might be the D (6 bases). In nucleotides, the CDR3 is TGTGCCAGCAGTCAGACAGGTCATTATGGCTCTGGAAACACCATATATTTT. Translation: CASSQTGHYGSGNTIYF.